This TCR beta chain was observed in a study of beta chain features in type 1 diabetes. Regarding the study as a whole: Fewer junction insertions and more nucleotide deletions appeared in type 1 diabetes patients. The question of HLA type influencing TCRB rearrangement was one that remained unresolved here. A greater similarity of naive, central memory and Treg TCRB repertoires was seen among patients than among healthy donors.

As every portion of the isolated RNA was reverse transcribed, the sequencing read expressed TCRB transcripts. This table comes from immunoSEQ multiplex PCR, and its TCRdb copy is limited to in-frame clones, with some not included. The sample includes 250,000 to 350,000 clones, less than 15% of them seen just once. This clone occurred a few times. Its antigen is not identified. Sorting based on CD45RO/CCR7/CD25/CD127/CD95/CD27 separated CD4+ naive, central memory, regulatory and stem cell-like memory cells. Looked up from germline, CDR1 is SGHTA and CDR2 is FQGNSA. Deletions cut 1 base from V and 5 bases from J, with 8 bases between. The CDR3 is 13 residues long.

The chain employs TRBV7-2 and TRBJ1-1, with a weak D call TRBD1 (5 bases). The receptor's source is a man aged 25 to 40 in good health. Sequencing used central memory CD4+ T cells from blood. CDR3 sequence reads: CASSLVGETEAFF. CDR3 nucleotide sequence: TGTGCCAGCAGCTTAGTAGGGGAGACTGAAGCTTTCTTT.